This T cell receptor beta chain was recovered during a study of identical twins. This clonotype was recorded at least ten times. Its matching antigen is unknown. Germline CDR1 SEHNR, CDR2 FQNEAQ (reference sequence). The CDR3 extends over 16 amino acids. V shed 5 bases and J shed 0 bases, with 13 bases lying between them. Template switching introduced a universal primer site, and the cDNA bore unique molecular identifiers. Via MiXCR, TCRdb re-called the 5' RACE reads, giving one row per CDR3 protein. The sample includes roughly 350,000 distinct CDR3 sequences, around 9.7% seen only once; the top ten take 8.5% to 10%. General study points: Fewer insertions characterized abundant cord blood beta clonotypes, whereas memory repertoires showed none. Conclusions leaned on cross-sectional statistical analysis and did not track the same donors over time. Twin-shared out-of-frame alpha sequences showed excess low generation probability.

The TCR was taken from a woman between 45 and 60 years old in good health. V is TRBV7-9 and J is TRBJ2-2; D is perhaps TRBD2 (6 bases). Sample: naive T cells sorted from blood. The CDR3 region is CASSLRSGPNTGELFF. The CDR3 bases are TGTGCCAGCAGCCTGAGGAGCGGGCCGAACACCGGGGAGCTGTTTTTT.